What follows are 3 T cell receptor beta chains derived from one specimen sequenced in a study of T-cell memory formation after mild COVID-19. TCRdb re-analysed the 5' RACE reads in MiXCR, keeping a single row per CDR3 protein. This table holds about 300,000 distinct CDR3 sequences, roughly 21% found once. The specimen sequenced was PBMCs or a T cell subset sorted from them (not recorded which). The receptors originated from a man between 18 and 29 years old who had mild COVID-19 (a few samples of this study predate the infection). Cell type and time point are not known.

This clonotype occurred many times. CDR3 bases: TGCGCCAGCAGCCATGGGACAGCGTCCTACAATGAGCAGTTCTTC. This encodes CASSHGTASYNEQFF. The chain employs TRBV4-3 and TRBJ2-1; 7 nucleotides match TRBD1. The CDR3 runs to 15 residues. Germline V gene lookup returns CDR1 LGHNA and CDR2 YSLEER. V shed 3 bases and J 1 base; nucleotides not matched to a gene: 3.

The gene calls are TRBV11-2 and TRBJ1-1; D uncertain. Germline assignment: CDR1 SGHAT and CDR2 FQNNGV. The CDR3 contains 13 residues. V was cut by 4 bases and J by 1 base, with 7 bases left in between. CDR3: CASSYWTNTEAFF. As DNA, the CDR3 is TGTGCCAGCAGCTATTGGACGAACACTGAAGCTTTCTTT.

The gene calls are TRBV5-1 and TRBJ1-1; 8 nucleotides align to TRBD1. Trimming at V came to 4 bases and at J to 0 bases, leaving 5 bases not matched to a gene. The CDR3 covers 15 residues. Germline V gene lookup returns CDR1 SGHRS and CDR2 YFSETQ. The CDR3 DNA reads TGCGCCAGCAGCCTACAGGGGGGATTGAACACTGAAGCTTTCTTT. This translates into CASSLQGGLNTEAFF.